Presented here are 29 T cell receptor beta chains from one specimen sequenced in a study of siplizumab effects on memory and regulatory T cells. Libraries were prepared by immunoSEQ multiplex PCR; TCRdb keeps only in-frame clonotypes and omits some of them. The sample has fewer than 45,000 clones; roughly nine tenths are singletons. Sequenced material: naive CD4+ T cells sorted from blood. The receptors here all came from a human donor in good health.

The chain is built from TRBV5-1 and TRBJ2-7, with a weak D call TRBD1 (7 bases). Per the germline V gene, CDR1 is SGHRS and CDR2 is YFSETQ. V was clipped by 4 bases and J by 3 bases, with 17 bases between them. CDR3 length equals 15 residues. The CDR3 loop is CASSPGGTVIYEQYF. CDR3 DNA: TGCGCCAGCAGCCCGGGCGGGACAGTAATCTACGAGCAGTACTTC.

This chain links TRBV9 with TRBJ2-3, with 7 positions matching TRBD2. Trimming cost V 4 bases and J 5 bases; bases outside gene matches: 10. The CDR3 totals 15 residues. CDR1 and CDR2 (germline): SGDLS, YYNGEE. CDR3 region: CASSPGTKNGDTQYF. CDR3 coding DNA: TGTGCCAGCAGCCCCGGGACTAAGAACGGAGATACGCAGTATTTT.

The V call is TRBV15, the J call TRBJ2-1; tentatively, D is TRBD2 (5 bases). Germline lookup yields CDR1 LNHNV and CDR2 YYDKDF (reference sequence). V gave up 2 bases and J gave up 3 bases, with 8 bases separating them. CDR3 length: 14 amino acids. In DNA, the CDR3 is TGTGCCACCAGCAGATCTAGCAGCTACAATGAGCAGTTCTTC. Translation gives CATSRSSSYNEQFF. Complete variable domain (other parts from reference TRBV15 and TRBJ2-1): DAMVIQNPRYQVTQFGKPVTLSCSQTLNHNVMYWYQQKSSQAPKLLFHYYDKDFNNEADTPDNFQSRRPNTSFCFLDIRSPGLGDTAMYLCATSRSSSYNEQFFGPGTRLTVL.

This clone appeared once. The chain joins TRBV7-7 to TRBJ2-5, with TRBD2 identical over 10 bases. The CDR3 totals 14 residues. Germline loops: CDR1 SSHAT, CDR2 FNYEAQ (reference sequence). J was trimmed by 5 bases and V by 5 bases; bases with no gene match: 5. For the CDR3, the DNA is TGTGCCAGCAGCACAGCGGGGGGGAGTGAGACCCAGTACTTC. Translated: CASSTAGGSETQYF.

This sequence joins TRBV6-1 and TRBJ2-3; D possibly corresponds to TRBD2 (7 bases). V was trimmed by 9 bases and J by 3 bases, leaving 19 bases between them. The CDR3 runs 15 residues. Germline CDR1 is MNHNS and CDR2 is SASEGT. CDR3 loop: CAREKGGQGTDTQYF. The CDR3 nucleotides read TGTGCCAGGGAAAAGGGGGGGCAGGGGACAGATACGCAGTATTTT.

The V call is TRBV25-1, the J call TRBJ2-6; D could derive from TRBD1 or TRBD2 (5 bases each). Germline CDR1 reads MGHDK; CDR2 reads SYGVNS. The CDR3 totals 15 residues. Trimming cost V 3 bases and J 1 base, with 7 bases left between them. CDR3 nucleotide sequence: TGTGCCAGCAGTGATTGGGGGTCTGGGGCCAACGTCCTGACTTTC. It codes for CASSDWGSGANVLTF.

The V gene is TRBV9, the J gene TRBJ2-3; 8 nucleotides agree with TRBD2. Germline CDR1 reads SGDLS; CDR2 reads YYNGEE. CDR3 length: 15 amino acids. J was trimmed by 0 bases and V by 5 bases; bases with no gene match: 5. CDR3: CASSRLAQSTDTQYF. DNA for the CDR3: TGTGCCAGCAGTCGACTAGCGCAAAGCACAGATACGCAGTATTTT. Complete variable domain (other parts from reference TRBV9 and TRBJ2-3): DSGVTQTPKHLITATGQRVTLRCSPRSGDLSVYWYQQSLDQGLQFLIQYYNGEERAKGNILERFSAQQFPDLHSELNLSSLELGDSALYFCASSRLAQSTDTQYFGPGTRLTVL.

The chain has TRBV7-9 and TRBJ2-1; D is uncertain. Germline V CDR1 and CDR2: SEHNR, FQNEAQ (reference sequence). There are 14 residues in the CDR3. V lost 1 base and J 6 bases, leaving 10 bases between the germline ends. The DNA of the CDR3 is TGTGCCAGCAGCTTAGAAGTACTTAGCAATGAGCAGTTCTTC. This translates into CASSLEVLSNEQFF.

V and J are TRBV11-2 and TRBJ1-1; TRBD1 agrees at 9 bases. This CDR3 contains 16 residues. The V gene's germline CDR1 is SGHAT and CDR2 FQNNGV. After removal of 4 bases from V and 1 base from J, the junction contained 7 bases not matched to a gene. This CDR3 reads CASSSGTGRGNTEAFF. CDR3 in DNA: TGTGCCAGCAGCTCCGGGACAGGGAGGGGGAACACTGAAGCTTTCTTT.

This chain joins TRBV7-8 and TRBJ2-5; perhaps D is TRBD1 or TRBD2 (6 bases each). This CDR3 contains 14 residues. With 1 base removed from V and 4 bases from J, the gap between germline ends came to 10 bases. Germline-derived CDR1 and CDR2 are SGHVS and FQNEAQ. As DNA, the CDR3 is TGTGCCAGCAGCTTAGGGGGGGCCGGAGAGACCCAGTACTTC. As protein: CASSLGGAGETQYF.

This chain connects TRBV5-1 to TRBJ1-3, with D unclear. The CDR3 is made up of 13 amino acids. Germline assignment: CDR1 SGHRS and CDR2 YFSETQ. Trimming cost V 2 bases and J 4 bases, with 7 bases left between them. The CDR3 nucleotides read TGCGCCAGCAGCTTTGGTCAGGGAAACACCATATATTTT. Protein: CASSFGQGNTIYF.

The chain carries TRBV6-1 and TRBJ2-7; D remains ambiguous. Germline V lookup: CDR1 MNHNS, CDR2 SASEGT. The V gene lost 3 bases and the J gene lost 2 bases, with 5 bases spanning the gap. This CDR3 has 12 residues. Written as DNA, the CDR3 is TGTGCCAGCAGTGAGAATCCCTACGAGCAGTACTTC. Residues: CASSENPYEQYF.

This chain connects TRBV18 to TRBJ2-7, with a weak D call TRBD1 (5 bases). Trimming took 3 bases from V and 4 from J, leaving 13 bases between them. The CDR3 has 14 residues. Germline assignment: CDR1 KGHSH and CDR2 LQKENI. The CDR3 loop is CASSPRDSGYEQYF. The CDR3 DNA reads as TGTGCCAGCTCACCGAGAGACAGTGGTTACGAGCAGTACTTC.

This clone was observed once. At one of its ends the junction is not consistent with the germline gene, which may arise from a read error. The chain is built from TRBV6-1 and TRBJ2-1; 7 bases map to TRBD2. Germline CDR1 and CDR2: MNHNS and SASEGT. CDR3 length equals 15 residues. The CDR3 sequence: CASSIKSSGINEQFF. The CDR3 coding sequence is TGTGCTAGCAGCATAAAGTCTAGCGGTATAAATGAGCAGTTCTTC.

The chain is built from TRBV9 and TRBJ2-3; no reliable D call. The CDR3 runs to 13 residues. V lost 4 bases, J lost 1 base, and 7 bases lay in between. In germline, CDR1 is SGDLS, CDR2 YYNGEE. The chain's CDR3 is CASSPGRTDTQYF. The DNA of the CDR3 is TGTGCCAGCAGCCCCGGACGCACAGATACGCAGTATTTT.

This chain links TRBV27 with TRBJ1-1; no clear D. Germline values: CDR1 MNHEY, CDR2 SMNVEV (reference sequence). V was clipped by 1 base and J by 0 bases, with 15 bases between them. The CDR3 has 17 residues. CDR3 protein: CASSLYRPGSVNTEAFF. The CDR3 DNA follows: TGTGCCAGCAGTTTATACAGACCTGGGAGCGTGAACACTGAAGCTTTCTTT.

The chain combines TRBV7-8 with TRBJ2-7; 8 positions agree with TRBD2. Trimming took 5 bases from V and 3 from J; bases not matched to a gene: 6. Germline CDR1 and CDR2: SGHVS and FQNEAQ. This CDR3 region has 14 residues. The CDR3 DNA sequence: TGTGCCAGCAGCCCTCGGACTAGCTTCTACGAGCAGTACTTC. Protein product: CASSPRTSFYEQYF.

The CDR3 reads CASSESYRGNNEKLFF. CDR3 in DNA: TGTGCCAGCAGTGAATCTTACCGGGGAAATAATGAAAAACTGTTTTTT. The chain recombines TRBV25-1 with TRBJ1-4, with D uncertain. The V end was cut by 1 base, the J end by 4 bases, with 13 bases between. Per germline, CDR1 MGHDK and CDR2 SYGVNS. This CDR3 is 16 amino acids long.

V and J are TRBV18 and TRBJ1-5, with TRBD1 identical over 11 bases. This CDR3 comprises 18 residues. Unmatched junction bases numbered 13, after V lost 3 bases and J lost 6 bases. CDR1 is KGHSH, CDR2 LQKENI, per germline. Here the CDR3 DNA reads TGTGCCAGCTCACCCCCCGGGGGACAGGGGGGGTCTGGTCAGCCCCAGCATTTT. Translated: CASSPPGGQGGSGQPQHF.

In this sample, this clone turned up a few times. The V gene is TRBV18, the J gene TRBJ1-5; 7 bases are shared with TRBD1. CDR1 is KGHSH, CDR2 LQKENI, per germline. V trimming: 3 bases; J trimming: 4 bases; junction bases outside the gene matches: 3. The CDR3 length is 14 residues. The CDR3, as DNA: TGTGCCAGCTCACCCAGACAGGGAAATCAGCCCCAGCATTTT. It encodes CASSPRQGNQPQHF. Combining the CDR3 with reference TRBV18 and TRBJ1-5 gives the whole variable domain NAGVMQNPRHLVRRRGQEARLRCSPMKGHSHVYWYRQLPEEGLKFMVYLQKENIIDESGMPKERFSAEFPKEGPSILRIQQVVRGDSAAYFCASSPRQGNQPQHFGDGTRLSIL.

The rearrangement uses TRBV19 and TRBJ2-7; D ambiguous. Germline CDR1 is LNHDA and CDR2 is SQIVND (reference sequence). Trimming took 4 bases from V and 1 from J, leaving 11 bases between them. The CDR3 length is 14 residues. The CDR3 DNA is TGTGCCAGTAGTACCCATAGTATATCCTACGAGCAGTACTTC. Translation gives CASSTHSISYEQYF.

The CDR3 protein is CASSEFGDRGGHNEQFF. In DNA, the CDR3 is TGTGCCAGCAGTGAATTTGGCGACAGGGGTGGGCACAATGAGCAGTTCTTC. The rearrangement joins TRBV25-1 to TRBJ2-1, with 8 positions matching TRBD1. The germline CDR1 and CDR2 sequences are MGHDK and SYGVNS. The junction had 10 bases not matched to a gene; V was cut back by 1 base and J by 5 bases. The CDR3 has 17 amino acids.

This clone was detected only a few times. The chain has TRBV6-1 and TRBJ2-2; 8 bases line up with TRBD1. V lost 8 bases to trimming and J lost 4 bases; unmatched junction nucleotides: 6. This CDR3 has 14 residues. From germline, CDR1 is MNHNS and CDR2 SASEGT. CDR3 nucleotide sequence: TGTGCCAGCGCCAGACAGGGGTTCACCGGGGAGCTGTTTTTT. It is translated as CASARQGFTGELFF.

This clone was seen a few times. The chain recombines TRBV2 with TRBJ1-2; D remains ambiguous. V was pared by 1 base and J by 2 bases, with 5 bases between. Germline V CDR1 and CDR2: SNHLY, FYNNEI. The CDR3 length is 13 residues. CDR3 DNA: TGTGCCAGCAGTGAAGGCGGGAACTATGGCTACACCTTC. Its translation: CASSEGGNYGYTF.

The chain links TRBV7-9 to TRBJ2-2; tentative D call: TRBD2 (5 bases). From germline, CDR1 is SEHNR and CDR2 FQNEAQ (reference sequence). The CDR3 spans 16 residues. Trimming cost V 5 bases and J 0 bases, with 13 bases left between them. The CDR3 coding sequence is TGTGCCAGCAGCCCGCTACGGGGAACGAACACCGGGGAGCTGTTTTTT. This translates into CASSPLRGTNTGELFF.

The DNA for the CDR3 is TGTGCCTGGGCCCGGGGGGAGGGGACGCAGTATTTT. Translated: CAWARGEGTQYF. The chain couples TRBV30 to TRBJ2-3; TRBD2 matches 7 bases. J gave up 9 bases and V 5 bases, and 8 bases lay outside the gene matches. Germline values: CDR1 GTSNPN, CDR2 SVGIG (reference sequence). The CDR3 runs to 12 residues.

The rearrangement uses TRBV27 and TRBJ2-4; D may be TRBD1 (5 bases). V dropped 5 bases and J dropped 0 bases, with 14 bases sitting between them. The CDR3 consists of 16 residues. Germline lookup yields CDR1 MNHEY and CDR2 SMNVEV (reference sequence). The DNA of the CDR3 is TGTGCCAGCAGTCCTCAGGGATTTCTAGCCAAAAACATTCAGTACTTC. The encoded protein is CASSPQGFLAKNIQYF.

The chain links TRBV5-3 to TRBJ2-1; D may match TRBD1 or TRBD2 (5 bases each). TRBV5-3 is an open reading frame, and its role is uncertain. V was trimmed by 4 bases and J by 9 bases, leaving 14 bases between them. The length of the CDR3 is 13 residues. The DNA for the CDR3 is TGTGCCAGAAGCGTCCCTGGTGGGGGTGAGCAGTTCTTC. Its translation is CARSVPGGGEQFF.

This rearrangement joins TRBV4-1 to TRBJ1-1, with no clear D. The CDR3 runs 16 residues. Trimming pared 3 bases from V and 1 base from J, leaving 15 bases between. From germline, CDR1 is MGHRA and CDR2 YSYEKL. The CDR3 here is CASSHRGGRKNTEAFF. For the CDR3, the DNA is TGCGCCAGCAGCCATAGAGGAGGGAGAAAGAACACTGAAGCTTTCTTT.